The entry below gives a single TCR beta chain sequence along with its context. The data originate from a study of blood T cells in healthy people across ages. In germline, CDR1 is KGHSH, CDR2 LQKENI. V was cut by 0 bases and J by 4 bases, with 13 bases left in between. This CDR3 is 16 amino acids long. A second about 6 to 12 cycle PCR used barcoded and J-beta primers. MiXCR, applied by TCRdb to the 5' RACE reads, yields one record per CDR3 protein. Among fewer than 600,000 distinct CDR3 sequences listed, around a quarter were seen once. This sample also appeared in a second study, on T cells of mothers and their children.

The chain combines TRBV18 with TRBJ2-1, with a weak D call TRBD1 (6 bases). Input material: blood. The clonotype was recovered from a boy between 2 and 10 years old in good health. Written as DNA, the CDR3 is TGTGCCAGCTCACCACCGGGTCCAGGGGCTTACAATGAGCAGTTCTTC. It specifies CASSPPGPGAYNEQFF.